This T cell receptor beta chain was recorded in a study of blood T cells in healthy people across ages. Regarding the study as a whole: Significant beta diversity loss was already apparent by age roughly 43, declining roughly linearly. CMV infection status of these donors was not known.

CDR1 is MGHRA, CDR2 YSYEKL, per germline. CDR3 size: 15 residues. Trimming shortened V by 3 bases and J by 3 bases, and 15 bases separated the two germline ends. Each donor gave 9.5 to 10 milliliters of peripheral blood. PBMCs were isolated at a quantity of at least 6.5 million per sample. Only a few counts were recorded for this clonotype. As yet, its antigen is unknown. Using a J-beta primer mix together with a sample-barcoded 5' primer, a second PCR was run for roughly 7 to 11 cycles. MiXCR, run by TCRdb on the 5' RACE reads, gives a single entry per CDR3 protein. The table lists about 970,000 distinct CDR3 sequences, approximately 50% of them singletons.

V is TRBV4-1 and J is TRBJ2-7; D gene unclear. Sequencing was performed on blood. The origin of this receptor is a woman aged 60 to 75 in good health. The CDR3 loop is CASSQAFSLSYEQYF. The CDR3 DNA reads as TGCGCCAGCAGCCAGGCGTTCTCCCTCAGCTACGAGCAGTACTTC.